The T cell receptor beta chain described here comes from a study of blood T cell repertoires in COVID-19. Across the study: Italy, Spain and the United States were the sources of the convalescent and acute COVID-19 samples. PBMCs, B-cell-depleted T cells, or T cells were the source of the cDNA or gDNA that made up the material.

In the authors' methods: How many nucleated cells were present was estimated from reference gene primer amplification. TCRdb keeps only in-frame clones here, not all; method: immunoSEQ multiplex PCR. V and J calls and clone size come straight from that table; D and trimming were deduced from the DNA. The sample lists more than 70,000 clones, 85% occurring once. Trimming stripped 0 bases from V and 9 bases from J, with 16 bases between. The CDR3 loop spans 16 amino acids. The germline CDR1 and CDR2 sequences are SGHNT and YYREEE (reference sequence). V usage is TRBV5-4 and J usage is TRBJ1-6; D possibly corresponds to TRBD1 (6 bases). The source material was peripheral blood. This clonotype was sampled from a man in his fifties or sixties with acute or convalescent COVID-19. In nucleotides, the CDR3 is TGTGCCAGCAGCTTGGACCCCAGGGGCGTAGGTTCACCCCTCCACTTT. Protein product: CASSLDPRGVGSPLHF.